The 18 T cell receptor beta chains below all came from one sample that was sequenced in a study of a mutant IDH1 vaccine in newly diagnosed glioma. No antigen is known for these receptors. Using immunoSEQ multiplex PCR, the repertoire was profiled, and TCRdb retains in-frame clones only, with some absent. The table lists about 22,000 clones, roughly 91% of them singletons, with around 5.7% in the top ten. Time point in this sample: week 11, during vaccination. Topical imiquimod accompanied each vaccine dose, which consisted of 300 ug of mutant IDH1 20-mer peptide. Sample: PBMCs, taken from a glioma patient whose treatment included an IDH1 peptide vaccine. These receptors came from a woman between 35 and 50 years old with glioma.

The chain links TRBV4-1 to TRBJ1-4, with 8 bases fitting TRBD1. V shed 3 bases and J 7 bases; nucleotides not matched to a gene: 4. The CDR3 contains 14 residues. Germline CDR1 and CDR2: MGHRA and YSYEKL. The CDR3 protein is CASSHDRGGEKLFF. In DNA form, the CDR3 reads TGCGCCAGCAGCCACGACAGGGGAGGTGAAAAACTGTTTTTT.

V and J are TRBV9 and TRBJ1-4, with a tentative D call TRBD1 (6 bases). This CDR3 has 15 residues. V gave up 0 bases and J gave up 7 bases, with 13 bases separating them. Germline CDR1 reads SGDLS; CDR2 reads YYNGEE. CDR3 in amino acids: CASSVGGGVGEKLFF. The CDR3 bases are TGTGCCAGCAGCGTAGGAGGGGGAGTCGGTGAAAAACTGTTTTTT.

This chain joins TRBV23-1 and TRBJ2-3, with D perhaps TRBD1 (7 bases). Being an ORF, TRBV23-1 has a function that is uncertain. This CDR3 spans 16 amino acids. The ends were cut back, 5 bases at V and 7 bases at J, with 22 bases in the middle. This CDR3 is CASSGSAGQLNHTQYF. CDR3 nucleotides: TGCGCCAGCAGTGGGAGCGCGGGACAGCTTAATCATACGCAGTATTTT.

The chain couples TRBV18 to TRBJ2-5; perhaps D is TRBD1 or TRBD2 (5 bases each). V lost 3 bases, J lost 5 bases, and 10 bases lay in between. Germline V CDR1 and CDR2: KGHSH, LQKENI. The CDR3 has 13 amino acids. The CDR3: CASSPSRGETQYF. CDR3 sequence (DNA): TGTGCCAGCTCACCGAGCCGGGGCGAGACCCAGTACTTC.

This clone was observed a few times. The CDR3 here is CASSHRTGQSNQPQHF. The CDR3 DNA reads TGCGCCAGCTCACACCGCACTGGACAGAGCAATCAGCCCCAGCATTTT. This chain uses TRBV4-1 with TRBJ1-5; maybe TRBD1 (6 bases). CDR1 and CDR2 (germline): MGHRA, YSYEKL. The CDR3 length is 16 residues. The V end lost 8 bases, the J end lost 1 base, and 18 bases lay between the germline ends.

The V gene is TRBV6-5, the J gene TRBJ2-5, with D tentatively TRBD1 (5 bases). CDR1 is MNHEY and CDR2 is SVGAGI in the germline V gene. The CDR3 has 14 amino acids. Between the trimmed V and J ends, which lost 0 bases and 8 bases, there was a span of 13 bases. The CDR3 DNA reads TGTGCCAGCAGTTACTCGCCCGGAAGGGGTACCCAGTACTTC. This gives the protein CASSYSPGRGTQYF.

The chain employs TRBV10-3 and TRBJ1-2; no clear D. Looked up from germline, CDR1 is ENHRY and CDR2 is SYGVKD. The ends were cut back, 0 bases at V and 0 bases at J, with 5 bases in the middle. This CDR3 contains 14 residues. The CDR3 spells CAISESTANYGYTF. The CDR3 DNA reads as TGTGCCATCAGTGAGTCTACAGCTAACTATGGCTACACCTTC.

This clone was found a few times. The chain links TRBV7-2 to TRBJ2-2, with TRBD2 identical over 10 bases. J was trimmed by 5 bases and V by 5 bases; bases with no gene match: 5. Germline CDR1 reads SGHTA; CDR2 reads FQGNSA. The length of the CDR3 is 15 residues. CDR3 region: CASSPLAGSTGELFF. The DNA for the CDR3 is TGTGCCAGCAGCCCACTAGCGGGGTCAACCGGGGAGCTGTTTTTT.

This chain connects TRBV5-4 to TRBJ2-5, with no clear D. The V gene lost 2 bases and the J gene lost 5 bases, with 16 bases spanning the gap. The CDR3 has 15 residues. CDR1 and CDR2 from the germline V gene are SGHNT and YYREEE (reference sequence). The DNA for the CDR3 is TGTGCCAGCAGCTTAGAAGGGTCTCTAGGGGAGACCCAGTACTTC. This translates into CASSLEGSLGETQYF.

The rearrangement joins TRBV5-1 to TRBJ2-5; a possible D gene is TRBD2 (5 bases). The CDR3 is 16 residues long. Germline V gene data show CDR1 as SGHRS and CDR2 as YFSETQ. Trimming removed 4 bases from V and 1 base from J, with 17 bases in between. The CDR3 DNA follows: TGCGCCAGCAGCCCCTTGGCGAGGGCCTCCCAAGAGACCCAGTACTTC. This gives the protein CASSPLARASQETQYF.

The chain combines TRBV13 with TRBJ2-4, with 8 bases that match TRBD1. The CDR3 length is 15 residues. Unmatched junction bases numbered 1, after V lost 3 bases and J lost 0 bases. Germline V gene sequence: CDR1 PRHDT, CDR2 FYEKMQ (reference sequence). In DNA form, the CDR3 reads TGTGCCAGCAGCTTCACAGGGGGAGCCAAAAACATTCAGTACTTC. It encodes CASSFTGGAKNIQYF.

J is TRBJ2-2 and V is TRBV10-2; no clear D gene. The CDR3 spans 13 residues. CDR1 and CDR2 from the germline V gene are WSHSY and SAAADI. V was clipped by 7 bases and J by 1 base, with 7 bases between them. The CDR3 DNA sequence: TGCGCCAGCAAACAGAGGAACACCGGGGAGCTGTTTTTT. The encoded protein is CASKQRNTGELFF.

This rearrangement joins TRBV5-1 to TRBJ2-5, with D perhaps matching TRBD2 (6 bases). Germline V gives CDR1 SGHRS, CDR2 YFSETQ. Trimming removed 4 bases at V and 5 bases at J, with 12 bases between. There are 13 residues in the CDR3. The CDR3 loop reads CASSIGLQETQYF. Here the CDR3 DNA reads TGCGCCAGCAGCATCGGACTACAGGAGACCCAGTACTTC.

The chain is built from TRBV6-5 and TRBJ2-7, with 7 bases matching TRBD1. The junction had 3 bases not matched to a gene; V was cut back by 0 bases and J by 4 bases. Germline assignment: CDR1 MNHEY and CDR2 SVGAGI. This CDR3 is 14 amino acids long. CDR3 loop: CASSYSVQGYEQYF. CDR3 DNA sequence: TGTGCCAGCAGTTACTCCGTACAGGGGTACGAGCAGTACTTC.

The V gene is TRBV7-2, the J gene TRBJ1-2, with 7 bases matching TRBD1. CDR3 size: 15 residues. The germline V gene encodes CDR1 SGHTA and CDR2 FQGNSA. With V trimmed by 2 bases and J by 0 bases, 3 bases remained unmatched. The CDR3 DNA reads TGTGCCAGCAGCTTAAACAGGGGAGCTAACTATGGCTACACCTTC. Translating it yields CASSLNRGANYGYTF. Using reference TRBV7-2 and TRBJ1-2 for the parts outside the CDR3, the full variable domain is GAGVSQSPSNKVTEKGKDVELRCDPISGHTALYWYRQSLGQGLEFLIYFQGNSAPDKSGLPSDRFSAERTGGSVSTLTIQRTQQEDSAVYLCASSLNRGANYGYTFGSGTRLTVV.

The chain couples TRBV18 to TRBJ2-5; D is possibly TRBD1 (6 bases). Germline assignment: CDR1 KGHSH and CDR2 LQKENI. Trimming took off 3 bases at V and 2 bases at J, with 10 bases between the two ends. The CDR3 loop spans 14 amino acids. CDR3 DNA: TGTGCCAGCTCACCGGGGGCTATTCAAGAGACCCAGTACTTC. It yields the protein CASSPGAIQETQYF.

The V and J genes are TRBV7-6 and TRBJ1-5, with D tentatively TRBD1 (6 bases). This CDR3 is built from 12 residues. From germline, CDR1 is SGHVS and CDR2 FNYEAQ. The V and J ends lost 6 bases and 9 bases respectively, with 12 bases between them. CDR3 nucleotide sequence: TGTGCCAGCAGGGGAAGGGGGGGGCCCCAGCATTTT. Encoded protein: CASRGRGGPQHF.

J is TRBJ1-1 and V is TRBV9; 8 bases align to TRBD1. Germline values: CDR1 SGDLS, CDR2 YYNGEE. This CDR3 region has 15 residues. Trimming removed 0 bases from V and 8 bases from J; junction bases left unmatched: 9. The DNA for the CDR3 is TGTGCCAGCAGCGTAGCTCCCTTGGGGACAGGAGAAGCTTTCTTT. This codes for CASSVAPLGTGEAFF.